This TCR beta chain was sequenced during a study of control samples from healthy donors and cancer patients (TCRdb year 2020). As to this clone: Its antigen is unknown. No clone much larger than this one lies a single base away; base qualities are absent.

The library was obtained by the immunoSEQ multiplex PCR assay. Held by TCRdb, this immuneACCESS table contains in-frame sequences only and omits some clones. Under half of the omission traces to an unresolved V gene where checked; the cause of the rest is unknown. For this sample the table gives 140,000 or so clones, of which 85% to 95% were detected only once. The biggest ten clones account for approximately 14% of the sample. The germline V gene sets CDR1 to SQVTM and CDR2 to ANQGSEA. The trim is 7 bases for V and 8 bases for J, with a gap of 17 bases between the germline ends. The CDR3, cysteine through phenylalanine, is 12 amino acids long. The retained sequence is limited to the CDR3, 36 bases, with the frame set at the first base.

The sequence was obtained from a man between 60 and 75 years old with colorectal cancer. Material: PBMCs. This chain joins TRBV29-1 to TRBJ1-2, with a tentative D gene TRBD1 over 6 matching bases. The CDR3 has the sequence CSARSTGFGYTF. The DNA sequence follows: TGCAGCGCCCGCAGTACAGGGTTCGGCTACACCTTC.